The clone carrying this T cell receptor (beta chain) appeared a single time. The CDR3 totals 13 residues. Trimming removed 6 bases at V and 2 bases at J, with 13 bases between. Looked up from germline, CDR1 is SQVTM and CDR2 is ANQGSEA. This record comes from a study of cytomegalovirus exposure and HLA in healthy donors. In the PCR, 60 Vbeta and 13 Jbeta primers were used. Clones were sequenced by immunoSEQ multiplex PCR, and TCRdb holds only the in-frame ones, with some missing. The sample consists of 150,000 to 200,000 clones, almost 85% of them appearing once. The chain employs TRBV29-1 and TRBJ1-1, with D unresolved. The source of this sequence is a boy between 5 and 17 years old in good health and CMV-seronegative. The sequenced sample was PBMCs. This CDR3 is CSVDRGINTEAFF. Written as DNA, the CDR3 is TGCAGCGTGGACCGCGGGATAAACACTGAAGCTTTCTTT. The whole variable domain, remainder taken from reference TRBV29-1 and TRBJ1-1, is SAVISQKPSRDICQRGTSLTIQCQVDSQVTMMFWYRQQPGQSLTLIATANQGSEATYESGFVIDKFPISRPNLTFSTLTVSNMSPEDSSIYLCSVDRGINTEAFFGQGTRLTVV.